This entry lists 19 T cell receptor beta chains sequenced from one sample in a study of CD8 T cells in ankylosing spondylitis. These receptors lack a known antigen. Study outcomes and limitations: Made up of about eight highly homologous variants, a TCR beta motif appeared characteristic of ankylosing spondylitis blood.

TCRdb ran MiXCR on the 5' RACE reads and lists one entry per CDR3 protein. The table includes some 140,000 distinct CDR3 sequences, approximately 17% detected once. Sequencing was carried out using blood, either unsorted or a sorted T cell fraction (not recorded which). The receptors were sampled from a male donor with ankylosing spondylitis.

This clonotype appeared many times. This rearrangement joins TRBV5-1 to TRBJ2-3; D may be TRBD1 (5 bases). V dropped 0 bases and J dropped 1 base, with 9 bases sitting between them. This CDR3 spans 15 amino acids. Germline CDR1 SGHRS, CDR2 YFSETQ. In DNA, the CDR3 is TGCGCCAGCAGCTTGGCCACAGGCGGCACAGATACGCAGTATTTT. This translates into CASSLATGGTDTQYF. Using reference TRBV5-1 and TRBJ2-3 for the parts outside the CDR3, the full variable domain is KAGVTQTPRYLIKTRGQQVTLSCSPISGHRSVSWYQQTPGQGLQFLFEYFSETQRNKGNFPGRFSGRQFSNSRSEMNVSTLELGDSALYLCASSLATGGTDTQYFGPGTRLTVL.

The sample holds a few counts of this clonotype. The V call is TRBV7-9, the J call TRBJ2-7; no reliable D call. Germline-derived CDR1 and CDR2 are SEHNR and FQNEAQ (reference sequence). There are 16 residues in the CDR3. Deletions cut 0 bases from V and 6 bases from J, with 18 bases between. CDR3 loop: CASSLAFGQEASEQYF. The CDR3 coding sequence is TGTGCCAGCAGCTTAGCGTTCGGGCAGGAAGCCTCCGAGCAGTACTTC.

CDR3 loop: CASSLRGGSGAETQYF. The CDR3 bases are TGTGCCAGCAGTTTACGGGGAGGGAGCGGTGCAGAGACCCAGTACTTC. V is TRBV27 and J is TRBJ2-5; the match to TRBD2 covers 7 bases. The J segment lost 4 bases and the V segment lost 2 bases, leaving 10 bases of the junction unmatched. Germline V gene lookup returns CDR1 MNHEY and CDR2 SMNVEV (reference sequence). The length of the CDR3 is 16 residues.

This chain links TRBV6-5 with TRBJ2-5; 12 nucleotides agree with TRBD1. The V gene's germline CDR1 is MNHEY and CDR2 SVGAGI. The CDR3 extends over 15 amino acids. The junction had 3 bases not matched to a gene; V was cut back by 2 bases and J by 5 bases. CDR3 in amino acids: CASSYGTGGAETQYF. The CDR3 nucleotides are TGTGCCAGCAGTTACGGGACAGGGGGCGCGGAGACCCAGTACTTC.

This chain joins TRBV19 and TRBJ1-4; TRBD1 is a possible D gene (5 bases). Germline CDR1 reads LNHDA; CDR2 reads SQIVND (reference sequence). Trimming took 5 bases from V and 4 from J, leaving 14 bases between them. The CDR3 contains 15 residues. CDR3 amino acids: CASSSLATVNEKLFF. In nucleotides, the CDR3 is TGTGCCAGTAGTTCATTGGCGACAGTTAATGAAAAACTGTTTTTT.

V is TRBV7-9 and J is TRBJ2-3; D ambiguous. V was trimmed by 5 bases and J by 0 bases, leaving 6 bases between them. Germline CDR1 and CDR2: SEHNR and FQNEAQ (reference sequence). There are 13 residues in the CDR3. The CDR3 is CASSLDSTDTQYF. In DNA, the CDR3 is TGTGCCAGCAGCCTTGATAGCACAGATACGCAGTATTTT.

The J gene is TRBJ2-1, the V gene TRBV12-3 or TRBV12-4; the match to TRBD2 covers 14 bases. CDR3 size: 16 residues. Trimming at V came to 7 bases and at J to 7 bases, leaving 9 bases not matched to a gene. As DNA, the CDR3 is TGTGCCAGCACCCTCCTGGGACTAGCGGGAGCTAATGAGCAGTTCTTC. Its translation is CASTLLGLAGANEQFF.

The chain uses TRBV2 and TRBJ2-7; no clear D. This CDR3 region has 11 residues. The germline gives CDR1 SNHLY, CDR2 FYNNEI. V was clipped by 8 bases and J by 2 bases, with 7 bases between them. The CDR3 coding sequence is TGTGCCAGCCTTCTAACCTACGAGCAGTACTTC. Encoded protein: CASLLTYEQYF.

V is TRBV27 and J is TRBJ1-2; possible D gene TRBD1, 5 bases. Germline loops: CDR1 MNHEY, CDR2 SMNVEV (reference sequence). The CDR3 is 19 residues long. V was shortened by 6 bases and J by 6 bases, with 32 bases between the two germline ends. The DNA of the CDR3 is TGTGCCAGCAGACCCTCGATTTTTTACACAGGATCCGGGCAGAATGGCTACACCTTC. Translated: CASRPSIFYTGSGQNGYTF.

CDR3 sequence reads: CASSLAEVQPQHF. As DNA, the CDR3 is TGTGCCAGCAGCTTAGCGGAGGTCCAACCCCAGCATTTT. This chain connects TRBV7-8 to TRBJ1-5, with D unclear. Trimming shortened V by 0 bases and J by 10 bases, and 10 bases separated the two germline ends. From germline, CDR1 is SGHVS and CDR2 FQNEAQ. CDR3 length equals 13 residues. Full variable domain (rest looked up from reference TRBV7-8 and TRBJ1-5): GAGVSQSPRYKVAKRGQDVALRCDPISGHVSLFWYQQALGQGPEFLTYFQNEAQLDKSGLPSDRFFAERPEGSVSTLKIQRTQQEDSAVYLCASSLAEVQPQHFGDGTRLSIL.

This clonotype was seen a few times. V is TRBV5-1 and J is TRBJ2-2; 9 bases agree with TRBD2. The CDR3 is 16 residues long. V lost 5 bases, J lost 7 bases, and 12 bases stayed unmatched. CDR1 is SGHRS and CDR2 is YFSETQ in the germline V gene. The CDR3 reads CASSSGLAGAIGELFF. The CDR3 coding sequence is TGCGCCAGCAGTTCGGGGTTAGCGGGAGCTATCGGGGAGCTGTTTTTT.

In this sample, this clonotype turned up a few times. The chain carries TRBV9 and TRBJ2-1; 10 nucleotides line up with TRBD2. CDR3 size: 18 residues. The V and J ends lost 2 bases and 0 bases, in that order; junction bases with no gene match: 8. CDR1 and CDR2 (germline): SGDLS, YYNGEE. The chain's CDR3 is CASSVPSGRDSSYNEQFF. The CDR3 region has the DNA TGTGCCAGCAGCGTCCCAAGCGGGAGGGATAGCTCCTACAATGAGCAGTTCTTC.

The rearrangement uses TRBV7-9 and TRBJ1-2, with 8 bases identical to TRBD1. CDR3 length: 16 residues. Looked up from germline, CDR1 is SEHNR and CDR2 is FQNEAQ (reference sequence). V trimming: 3 bases; J trimming: 7 bases; junction bases outside the gene matches: 13. DNA for the CDR3: TGTGCCAGCAGCTTCCCAAGGGAGACAGGGGAAAGTGGCTACACCTTC. Its protein is CASSFPRETGESGYTF.

This clonotype was counted between two and nine times. The chain couples TRBV4-1 to TRBJ2-7, with 7 bases identical to TRBD1. The germline gives CDR1 MGHRA, CDR2 YSYEKL. The V gene end was trimmed by 1 base and the J gene end by 3 bases; junction bases not matched to a gene: 3. The CDR3 runs to 14 residues. The CDR3 nucleotides read TGCGCCAGCAGCCAAGCTAGACAGGGCTACGAGCAGTACTTC. Its translation: CASSQARQGYEQYF.

This clonotype was seen a few times. The chain employs TRBV9 and TRBJ2-1; D unresolved. The CDR3 consists of 16 residues. The germline V gene has CDR1 SGDLS and CDR2 YYNGEE. V shed 0 bases and J shed 0 bases, with 10 bases lying between them. CDR3: CASSVVDGNSYNEQFF. As DNA, the CDR3 is TGTGCCAGCAGCGTAGTCGACGGTAACTCCTACAATGAGCAGTTCTTC.

This clonotype was seen repeatedly, ten times or more. The CDR3 DNA is TGCAGCGTTGAAGAGGGGAGTAGCGGGTTAATGTACGAGCAGTACTTC. Translation gives CSVEEGSSGLMYEQYF. The rearrangement uses TRBV29-1 and TRBJ2-7; 7 bases fit TRBD2. Germline V gives CDR1 SQVTM, CDR2 ANQGSEA. This CDR3 spans 16 amino acids. Unmatched junction bases numbered 12, after V lost 0 bases and J lost 4 bases.

This clonotype was seen at least ten times. The rearrangement joins TRBV25-1 to TRBJ2-5, with 7 bases aligning to TRBD2. This CDR3 contains 18 residues. Germline V gene sequence: CDR1 MGHDK, CDR2 SYGVNS. V was clipped by 1 base and J by 5 bases; unmatched bases: 16. The CDR3 sequence: CASSEFTSGTTGVETQYF. CDR3 nucleotide sequence: TGTGCCAGCAGTGAATTTACCAGCGGGACCACCGGTGTGGAGACCCAGTACTTC.

This clonotype was counted only a few times. The chain employs TRBV29-1 and TRBJ2-1, with 10 nucleotides matching TRBD2. Germline values: CDR1 SQVTM, CDR2 ANQGSEA. This CDR3 is 16 amino acids long. Trimming took 4 bases from V and 6 from J; bases not matched to a gene: 12. In nucleotides, the CDR3 is TGCAGCGTTGCGCTAGCGGGAGTAAGGTGGCTCAATGAGCAGTTCTTC. It translates to CSVALAGVRWLNEQFF.

The chain joins TRBV4-1 to TRBJ2-7; 7 bases are shared with TRBD2. The V and J ends lost 3 bases and 4 bases, in that order; junction bases with no gene match: 3. Germline V gene sequence: CDR1 MGHRA, CDR2 YSYEKL. The CDR3 extends over 13 amino acids. CDR3 residues: CASSHGLVYEQYF. In DNA, the CDR3 is TGCGCCAGCAGCCACGGACTAGTTTACGAGCAGTACTTC.